The sample holds many counts of the clone carrying this T cell receptor (beta chain). The antigen is undetermined. Investigators prepared the TCR beta libraries by applying iRepertoire HTBI primers and Arm-PCR of CDR3 regions. In TCRdb, the multiplex PCR reads were re-called with MiXCR into one record per CDR3 protein. This table has around 500,000 distinct CDR3 sequences, around an eighth appearing once. As to time point: newly diagnosed GD, antithyroid drugs for less than 3 months. Scientists built the TCR library using RNA that was extracted from PBMCs. V shed 3 bases and J shed 6 bases, with 9 bases lying between them. The CDR3 is made up of 13 amino acids. From germline, CDR1 is LGHDT and CDR2 YNNKEL (reference sequence). The sample comes from a study of regulatory T cells in long-lasting Graves disease. General study points: With a small sample size, accuracy may have been reduced.

This same sample was also taken into another study, of T cells in Graves' hyperthyroidism and ophthalmopathy. This second study says: TCR CDR3 regions were first amplified by RT-PCR with HTBI primers. Within blood appeared most thyroid clonotypes that had expanded above 0.001.

The input for sequencing was peripheral blood mononuclear cells (PBMCs), taken at new diagnosis, from a patient treated with antithyroid drugs. The gene calls are TRBV3-1 and TRBJ2-4, with a possible D match to TRBD2 (5 bases). This TCR was sampled from a man aged 25-45 years with Graves disease. CDR3: CASSHGLGNIQYF. The CDR3 region has the DNA TGTGCCAGCAGCCATGGACTCGGAAACATTCAGTACTTC.